This is a list of T cell receptor beta chains from one sample in a study of cytomegalovirus exposure and HLA in healthy donors. This table comes from immunoSEQ multiplex PCR, and its TCRdb copy is limited to in-frame clones, with some not included. Seen here are 120,000 to 150,000 clones, about four fifths observed once, and the top ten hold 1% to 1.5%. Material for sequencing was PBMCs. The receptor set was obtained from a male donor in good health and CMV-seropositive. Both conserved end residues are part of each CDR3. D genes are given only for firm matches. Only some rows state a clone size, as once, few, many or a class for expanded clones.

cdr3_aa cdr3_nt j_call clone_size cdr3_length d_call v_call
CASSLSPVAQETQYF TGCGCCAGCAGCTTGTCCCCAGTAGCCCAAGAGACCCAGTACTTC TRBJ2-5 NA 15 NA TRBV5-1
CASSPTGRAPYNEQFF TGTGCCAGCAGTCCGACAGGTAGGGCCCCCTACAATGAGCAGTTCTTC TRBJ2-1 NA 16 NA TRBV2
CASSLRAVRNTEAFF TGTGCCAGCAGTTTACGAGCTGTTAGGAACACTGAAGCTTTCTTT TRBJ1-1 once 15 NA TRBV27
CASSLTSISGRGNEQFF TGTGCCAGCAGCCTAACAAGTATTAGCGGGAGGGGAAATGAGCAGTTCTTC TRBJ2-1 NA 17 TRBD2 TRBV4-2
CAISVGSGGYNEQFF TGTGCCATCAGTGTTGGTTCGGGCGGGTACAATGAGCAGTTCTTC TRBJ2-1 NA 15 NA TRBV10-3
CATRGRVYEQYF TGTGCCACCCGGGGGAGGGTCTACGAGCAGTACTTC TRBJ2-7 once 12 TRBD2 TRBV27
CASSFSGGDIQYF TGTGCCAGCAGTTTCTCTGGTGGAGACATTCAGTACTTC TRBJ2-4 NA 13 NA TRBV27
CASGPRGGTGELFF TGTGCCAGCGGGCCCCGGGGTGGGACCGGGGAGCTGTTTTTT TRBJ2-2 NA 14 NA TRBV11-2
CASSWAGTGANVLTF TGTGCCAGCAGCTGGGCAGGGACTGGGGCCAACGTCCTGACTTTC TRBJ2-6 once 15 NA TRBV5-5
CASSAVGALTDTQYF TGTGCCAGCAGCGCAGTAGGAGCTCTCACAGATACGCAGTATTTT TRBJ2-3 NA 15 NA TRBV9
CASSLAGSTTYEQYF TGTGCCAGCAGCTTGGCGGGGAGCACAACCTACGAGCAGTACTTC TRBJ2-7 NA 15 NA TRBV5-5
CASSLARLGQGYEQYF TGTGCCAGCAGCTTAGCGCGCCTGGGACAGGGTTACGAGCAGTACTTC TRBJ2-7 NA 16 TRBD1 TRBV7-2
CASSLRQVVNTEAFF TGTGCCAGCAGTTTGAGACAGGTGGTGAACACTGAAGCTTTCTTT TRBJ1-1 once 15 NA TRBV28
CASSLGTGANYGYTF TGTGCCAGCAGTTTGGGGACAGGGGCTAACTATGGCTACACCTTC TRBJ1-2 NA 15 TRBD1 TRBV28
CSGLAGGNEQFF TGCTCCGGACTAGCGGGAGGGAATGAGCAGTTCTTC TRBJ2-1 NA 12 TRBD2 TRBV29-1
CASSSGLEETQYF TGTGCCAGCAGCTCCGGACTAGAAGAGACCCAGTACTTC TRBJ2-5 NA 13 TRBD2 TRBV9
CASSPLDRPNQPQHF TGTGCCAGCAGTCCCCTAGACAGACCCAATCAGCCCCAGCATTTT TRBJ1-5 NA 15 NA TRBV28
CASSQPMGGQETQYF TGTGCCAGCAGTCAACCGATGGGGGGCCAAGAGACCCAGTACTTC TRBJ2-5 NA 15 NA TRBV5-6
CASSYSNRAHQPQHF TGTGCCAGCAGTTACTCGAACAGAGCTCATCAGCCCCAGCATTTT TRBJ1-5 NA 15 NA TRBV6-6
CASSLERGGGSYEQYF TGTGCCAGCAGCTTAGAGAGAGGCGGGGGTAGCTACGAGCAGTACTTC TRBJ2-7 NA 16 TRBD2 TRBV11-3
CASSRGLQETQYF TGTGCCAGCAGCCGGGGACTCCAAGAGACCCAGTACTTC TRBJ2-5 NA 13 NA TRBV11-3
CASSPRQDYYGYTF TGTGCCAGCAGCCCGAGACAGGATTACTATGGCTACACCTTC TRBJ1-2 NA 14 NA TRBV5-6
CASSLDRGHYEQYF TGTGCCAGCAGTCTGGACAGGGGACACTACGAGCAGTACTTC TRBJ2-7 NA 14 TRBD1 TRBV27
CATSRVVAGPGNTIYF TGTGCCACCAGCAGAGTCGTGGCAGGCCCGGGAAACACCATATATTTT TRBJ1-3 once 16 NA TRBV15
CASSPGLLRTGELFF TGTGCCAGCAGCCCGGGACTTCTTCGGACCGGGGAGCTGTTTTTT TRBJ2-2 NA 15 NA TRBV5-6
CASSQVGGGFLTSFYEQYF TGTGCCAGCAGCCAAGTAGGGGGCGGATTCCTAACTAGCTTCTACGAGCAGTACTTC TRBJ2-7 NA 19 NA TRBV14
CASSNLRQADYEQYF TGTGCCAGCAGCAACCTCAGGCAGGCCGACTACGAGCAGTACTTC TRBJ2-7 NA 15 NA TRBV5-8
CASRRRQGKTYEHYF TGTGCCAGCAGGAGGAGACAGGGGAAAACCTACGAGCACTACTTC TRBJ2-7 NA 15 NA TRBV21-1
CARPPPEEVSNQPQHF TGTGCCCGCCCCCCCCCGGAAGAGGTCAGCAATCAGCCCCAGCATTTT TRBJ1-5 NA 16 NA TRBV2
CASSIGGAGELFF TGTGCCAGTAGTATAGGGGGAGCCGGGGAGCTGTTTTTT TRBJ2-2 NA 13 NA TRBV19
CASSLAVQSGEKLFF TGTGCCAGCAGCTTGGCCGTGCAGTCGGGTGAAAAACTGTTTTTT TRBJ1-4 NA 15 NA TRBV5-5
CATSSADGLAVTGELFF TGTGCCACCAGCAGCGCTGATGGACTAGCGGTGACCGGGGAGCTGTTTTTT TRBJ2-2 NA 17 TRBD2 TRBV15
CASRQSPTRFGGENTEAFF TGCGCCAGCAGACAAAGTCCCACGCGCTTCGGGGGGGAGAACACTGAAGCTTTCTTT TRBJ1-1 NA 19 NA TRBV4-1
CASSPYPDSNEQFF TGTGCCAGCAGTCCATACCCCGACAGTAATGAGCAGTTCTTC TRBJ2-1 NA 14 NA TRBV27
CASSWGRAGVDTQYF TGCGCCAGCAGCTGGGGCCGGGCGGGAGTAGATACGCAGTATTTT TRBJ2-3 NA 15 TRBD2 TRBV5-1
CASRKMGAHEQYF TGTGCCAGCAGAAAGATGGGGGCTCACGAGCAGTACTTC TRBJ2-7 NA 13 NA TRBV28
CASSTGRGGAYEQYF TGTGCCAGCAGCACTGGACGGGGGGGCGCCTACGAGCAGTACTTC TRBJ2-7 NA 15 TRBD2 TRBV11-2
CASSQAGGNQPQHF TGCGCCAGCAGCCAAGCTGGAGGGAATCAGCCCCAGCATTTT TRBJ1-5 NA 14 NA TRBV4-1
CASSVVEGVGTEAFF TGTGCCAGCAGCGTAGTGGAAGGGGTAGGGACTGAAGCTTTCTTT TRBJ1-1 NA 15 NA TRBV9
CASSLAGWGEQYF TGTGCCAGCAGCTTGGCAGGGTGGGGCGAGCAGTACTTC TRBJ2-7 NA 13 NA TRBV5-4